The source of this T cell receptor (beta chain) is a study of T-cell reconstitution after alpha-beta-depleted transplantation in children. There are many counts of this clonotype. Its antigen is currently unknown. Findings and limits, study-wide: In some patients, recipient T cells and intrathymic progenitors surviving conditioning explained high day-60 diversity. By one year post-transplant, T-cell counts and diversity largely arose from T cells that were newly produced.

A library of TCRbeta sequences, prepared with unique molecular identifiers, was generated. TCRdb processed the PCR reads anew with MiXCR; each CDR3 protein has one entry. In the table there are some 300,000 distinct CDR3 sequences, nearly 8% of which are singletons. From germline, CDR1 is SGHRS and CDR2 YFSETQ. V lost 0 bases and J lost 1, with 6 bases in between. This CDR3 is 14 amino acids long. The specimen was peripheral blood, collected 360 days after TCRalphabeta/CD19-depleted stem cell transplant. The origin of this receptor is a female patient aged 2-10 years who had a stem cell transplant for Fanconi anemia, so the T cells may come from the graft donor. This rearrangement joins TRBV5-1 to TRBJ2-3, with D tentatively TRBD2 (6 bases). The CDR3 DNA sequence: TGCGCCAGCAGCTTGGAGCGGGGCACAGATACGCAGTATTTT. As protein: CASSLERGTDTQYF.